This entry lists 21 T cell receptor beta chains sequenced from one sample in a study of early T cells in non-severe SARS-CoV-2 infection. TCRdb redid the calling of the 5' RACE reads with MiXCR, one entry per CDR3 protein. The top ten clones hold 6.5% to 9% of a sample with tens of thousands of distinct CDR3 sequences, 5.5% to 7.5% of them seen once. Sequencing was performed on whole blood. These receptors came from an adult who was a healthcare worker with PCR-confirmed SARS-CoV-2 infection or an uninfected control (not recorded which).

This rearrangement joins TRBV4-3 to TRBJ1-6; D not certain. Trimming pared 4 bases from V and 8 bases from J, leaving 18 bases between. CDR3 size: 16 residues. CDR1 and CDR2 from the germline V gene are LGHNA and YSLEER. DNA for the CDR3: TGCGCCAGCAGCCCGCACGGCCCCCCTGCGGATTCACCCCTCCACTTT. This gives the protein CASSPHGPPADSPLHF.

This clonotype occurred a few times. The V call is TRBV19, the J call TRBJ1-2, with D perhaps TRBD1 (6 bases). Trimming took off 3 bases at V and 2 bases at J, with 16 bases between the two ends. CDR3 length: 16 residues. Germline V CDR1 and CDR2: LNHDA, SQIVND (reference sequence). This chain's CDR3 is CASSIALRGRNYGYTF. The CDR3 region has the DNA TGTGCCAGTAGTATTGCCCTCAGGGGCAGGAACTATGGCTACACCTTC.

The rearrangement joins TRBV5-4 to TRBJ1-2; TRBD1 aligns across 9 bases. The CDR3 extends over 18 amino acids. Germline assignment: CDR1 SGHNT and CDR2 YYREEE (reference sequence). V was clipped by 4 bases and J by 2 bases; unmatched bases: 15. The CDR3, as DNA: TGTGCCAGCAGCGGTGACAGGGGGTCGCAAAACCGAAACTATGGCTACACCTTC. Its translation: CASSGDRGSQNRNYGYTF.

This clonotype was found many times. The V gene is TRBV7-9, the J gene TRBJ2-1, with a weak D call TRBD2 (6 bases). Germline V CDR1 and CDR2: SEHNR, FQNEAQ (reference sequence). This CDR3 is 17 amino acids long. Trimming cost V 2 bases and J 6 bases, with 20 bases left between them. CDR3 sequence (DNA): TGTGCCAGCAGCTTAATGCCGCCGTCGGGGGTTGGCAATGAGCAGTTCTTC. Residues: CASSLMPPSGVGNEQFF.

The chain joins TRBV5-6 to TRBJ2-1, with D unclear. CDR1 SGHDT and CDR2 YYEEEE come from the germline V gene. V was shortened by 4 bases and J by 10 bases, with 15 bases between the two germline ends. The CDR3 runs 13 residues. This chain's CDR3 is CASSPTNQKEQFF. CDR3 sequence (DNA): TGTGCCAGCAGCCCAACCAACCAGAAAGAGCAGTTCTTC.

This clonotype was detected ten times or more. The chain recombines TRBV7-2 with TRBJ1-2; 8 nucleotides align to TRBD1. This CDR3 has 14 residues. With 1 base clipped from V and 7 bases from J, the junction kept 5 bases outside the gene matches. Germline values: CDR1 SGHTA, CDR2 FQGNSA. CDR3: CASSLGQGARGYTF. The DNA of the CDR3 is TGTGCCAGCAGCTTAGGTCAGGGGGCGCGTGGCTACACCTTC. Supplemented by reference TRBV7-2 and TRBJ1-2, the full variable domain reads GAGVSQSPSNKVTEKGKDVELRCDPISGHTALYWYRQSLGQGLEFLIYFQGNSAPDKSGLPSDRFSAERTGGSVSTLTIQRTQQEDSAVYLCASSLGQGARGYTFGSGTRLTVV.

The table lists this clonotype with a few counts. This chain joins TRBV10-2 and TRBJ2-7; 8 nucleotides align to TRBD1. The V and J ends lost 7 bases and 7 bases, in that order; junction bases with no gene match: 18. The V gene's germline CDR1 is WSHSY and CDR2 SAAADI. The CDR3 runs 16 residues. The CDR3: CASTSENRQGAGEQYF. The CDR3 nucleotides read TGCGCCAGCACCTCCGAGAATCGCCAGGGGGCCGGTGAGCAGTACTTC.

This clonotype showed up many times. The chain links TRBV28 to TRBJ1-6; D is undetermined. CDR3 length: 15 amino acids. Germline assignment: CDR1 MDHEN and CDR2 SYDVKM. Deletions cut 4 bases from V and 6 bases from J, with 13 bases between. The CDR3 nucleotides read TGTGCCAGCAGTTACGGGCCCGGACTTAATTCACCCCTCCACTTT. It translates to CASSYGPGLNSPLHF.

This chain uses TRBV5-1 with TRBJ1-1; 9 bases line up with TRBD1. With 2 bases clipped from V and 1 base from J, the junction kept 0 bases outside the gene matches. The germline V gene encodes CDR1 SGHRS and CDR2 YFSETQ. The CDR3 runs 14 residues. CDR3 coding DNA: TGCGCCAGCAGCTTACAGGGGGCGAACACTGAAGCTTTCTTT. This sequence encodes CASSLQGANTEAFF.

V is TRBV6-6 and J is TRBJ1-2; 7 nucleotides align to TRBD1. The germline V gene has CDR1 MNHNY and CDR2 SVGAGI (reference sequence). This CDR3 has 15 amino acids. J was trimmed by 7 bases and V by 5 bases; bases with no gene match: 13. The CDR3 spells CASSRGTAQSTGYTF. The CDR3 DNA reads TGTGCCAGCAGTCGAGGGACAGCCCAGTCCACTGGCTACACCTTC.

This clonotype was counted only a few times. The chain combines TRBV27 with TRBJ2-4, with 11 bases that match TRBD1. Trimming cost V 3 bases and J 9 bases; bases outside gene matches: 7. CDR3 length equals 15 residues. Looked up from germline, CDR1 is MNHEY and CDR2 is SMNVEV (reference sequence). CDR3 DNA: TGTGCCAGCAGTTTCACCCCCGGGACAGGGGGCATTCAGTACTTC. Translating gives CASSFTPGTGGIQYF.

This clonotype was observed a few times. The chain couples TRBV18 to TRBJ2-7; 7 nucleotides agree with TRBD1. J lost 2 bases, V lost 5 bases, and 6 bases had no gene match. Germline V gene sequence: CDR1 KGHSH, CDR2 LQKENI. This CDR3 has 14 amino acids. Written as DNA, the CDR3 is TGTGCCAGCTCATCTGGACAGGCAACCTACGAGCAGTACTTC. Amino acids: CASSSGQATYEQYF. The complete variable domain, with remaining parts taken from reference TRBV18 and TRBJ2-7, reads NAGVMQNPRHLVRRRGQEARLRCSPMKGHSHVYWYRQLPEEGLKFMVYLQKENIIDESGMPKERFSAEFPKEGPSILRIQQVVRGDSAAYFCASSSGQATYEQYFGPGTRLTVT.

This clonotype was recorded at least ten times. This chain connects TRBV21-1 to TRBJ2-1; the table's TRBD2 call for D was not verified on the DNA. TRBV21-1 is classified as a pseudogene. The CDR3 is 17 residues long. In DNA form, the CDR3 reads TGTGCCAGCAGCAAAGCGCTTTCGGCTAGCGAGGGCGATGAGCAGTTCTTC. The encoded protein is CASSKALSASEGDEQFF.

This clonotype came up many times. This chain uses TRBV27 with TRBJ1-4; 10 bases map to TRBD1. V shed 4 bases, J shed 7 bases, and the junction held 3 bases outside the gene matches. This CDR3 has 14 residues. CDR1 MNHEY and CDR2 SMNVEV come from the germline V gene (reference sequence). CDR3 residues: CASSSTGGVEKLFF. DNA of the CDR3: TGTGCCAGCAGTTCGACAGGGGGCGTTGAAAAACTGTTTTTT.

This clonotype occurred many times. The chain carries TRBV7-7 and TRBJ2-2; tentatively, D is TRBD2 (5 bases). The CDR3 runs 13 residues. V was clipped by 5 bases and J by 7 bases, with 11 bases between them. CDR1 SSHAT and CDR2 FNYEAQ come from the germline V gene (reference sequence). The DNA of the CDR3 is TGTGCCAGCAGCCCGAGACGGGACGGGGAGCTGTTTTTT. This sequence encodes CASSPRRDGELFF. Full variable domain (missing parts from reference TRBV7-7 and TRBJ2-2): GAGVSQSPRYKVTKRGQDVTLRCDPISSHATLYWYQQALGQGPEFLTYFNYEAQPDKSGLPSDRFSAERPEGSISTLTIQRTEQRDSAMYRCASSPRRDGELFFGEGSRLTVL.

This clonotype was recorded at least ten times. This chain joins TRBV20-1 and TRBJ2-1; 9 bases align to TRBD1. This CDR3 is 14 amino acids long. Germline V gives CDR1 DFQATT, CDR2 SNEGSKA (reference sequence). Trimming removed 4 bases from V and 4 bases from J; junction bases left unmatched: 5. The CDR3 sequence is CSATGTGQYNEQFF. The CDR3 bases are TGCAGTGCTACTGGGACAGGGCAGTACAATGAGCAGTTCTTC.

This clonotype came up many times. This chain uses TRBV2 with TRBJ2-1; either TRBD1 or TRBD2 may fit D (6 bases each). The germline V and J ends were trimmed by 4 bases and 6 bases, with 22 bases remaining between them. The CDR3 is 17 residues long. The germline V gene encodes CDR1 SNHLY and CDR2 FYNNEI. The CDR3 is CASSGITGRGRVNEQFF. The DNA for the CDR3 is TGTGCCAGCAGTGGGATTACAGGGCGGGGACGAGTCAATGAGCAGTTCTTC.

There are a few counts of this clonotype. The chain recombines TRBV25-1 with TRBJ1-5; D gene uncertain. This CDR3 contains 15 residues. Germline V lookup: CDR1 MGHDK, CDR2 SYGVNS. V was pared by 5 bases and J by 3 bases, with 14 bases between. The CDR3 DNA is TGTGCCAGCAGTCCCGATCATGAGATCAATCAGCCCCAGCATTTT. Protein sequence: CASSPDHEINQPQHF.

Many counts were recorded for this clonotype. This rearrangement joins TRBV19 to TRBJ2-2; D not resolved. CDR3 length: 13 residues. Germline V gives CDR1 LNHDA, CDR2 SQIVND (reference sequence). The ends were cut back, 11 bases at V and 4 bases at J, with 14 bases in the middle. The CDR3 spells CASSLSLTGELFF. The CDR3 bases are TGTGCCTCCAGCTTGTCGCTCACCGGGGAGCTGTTTTTT.

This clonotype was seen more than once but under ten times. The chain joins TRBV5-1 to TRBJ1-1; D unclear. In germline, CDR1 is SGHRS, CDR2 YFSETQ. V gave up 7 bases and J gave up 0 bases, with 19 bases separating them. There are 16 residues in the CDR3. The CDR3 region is CASSTQGRAMNTEAFF. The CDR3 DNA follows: TGCGCCAGCTCAACACAAGGGCGGGCTATGAACACTGAAGCTTTCTTT.

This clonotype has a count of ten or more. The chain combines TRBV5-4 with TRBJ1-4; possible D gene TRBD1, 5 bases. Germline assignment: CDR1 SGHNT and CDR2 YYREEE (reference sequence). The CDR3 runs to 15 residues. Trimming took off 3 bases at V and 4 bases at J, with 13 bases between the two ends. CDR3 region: CASSSSTDRNEKLFF. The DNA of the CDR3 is TGTGCCAGCAGCTCCTCGACAGACCGTAATGAAAAACTGTTTTTT.